The present T cell receptor (beta chain) was sequenced within a study of blood T cell repertoires in COVID-19. Study at large: Sites in the United States, Italy and Spain provided acute and convalescent COVID-19 samples. PBMCs, B-cell-depleted T cells, or T cells provided the cDNA or gDNA that made up the material.

Sequencing was performed with immunoSEQ multiplex PCR; in TCRdb, only in-frame clones are kept and a portion is missing. The table records fewer than 30,000 clones, 91% of them present only once. The CDR3 loop spans 14 amino acids. After removal of 4 bases from V and 6 bases from J, the junction contained 6 bases not matched to a gene. The V gene's germline CDR1 is SEHNR and CDR2 FQNEAQ (reference sequence). Sequencing was carried out using peripheral blood. The source is a human donor with active COVID-19. The donor label of this sample is uncertain. This rearrangement joins TRBV7-9 to TRBJ2-3; 8 nucleotides align to TRBD1. CDR3 in amino acids: CASSYDRGSDTQYF. CDR3 nucleotide sequence: TGTGCCAGCAGCTACGACAGGGGATCCGATACGCAGTATTTT.